The 23 T cell receptor beta chains in this list originate from one sample, sequenced in a study of blood T cells in healthy people across ages (dated by TCRdb to the mid-2010s). Libraries were prepared through 5' RACE. These reads were obtained on an Illumina HiSeq 2500. A second PCR of about 7 to 12 cycles was performed with a sample-barcoded 5' primer and a J-beta primer mix. TCRdb itself trimmed the public reads at Q25 with fastp, ran MiXCR and retained productive beta chains. CDR3 protein duplicates are merged, each entry listing the most common genes and DNA. The sample table contains approximately 1.5 million distinct CDR3 sequences; only one count was recorded for about 32% of them. Clones ranked in the top ten supply around 11% of the sample. Sequencing was carried out using blood. The receptor source for this set is a young woman in good health.

V usage is TRBV20-1 and J usage is TRBJ1-1; tentatively, D is TRBD1 (6 bases). CDR1 and CDR2 from the germline V gene are DFQATT and SNEGSKA (reference sequence). The V end was cut by 4 bases, the J end by 11 bases, with 23 bases between. The CDR3 is made up of 14 amino acids. The CDR3 sequence: CSAKDRGAQNSAFF. CDR3 in DNA: TGCAGTGCTAAGGACAGAGGGGCCCAAAACTCGGCTTTCTTT.

In this sample, this clonotype turned up a few times. The chain recombines TRBV27 with TRBJ1-1, with a weak D call TRBD1 (6 bases). Between the trimmed V and J ends, which lost 7 bases and 4 bases, there was a span of 13 bases. The CDR3 runs 13 residues. CDR1 MNHEY and CDR2 SMNVEV come from the germline V gene (reference sequence). The CDR3 loop reads CASTRGGTTEAFF. CDR3 coding DNA: TGTGCCAGCACCCGAGGGGGGACCACTGAAGCTTTCTTT.

As regards this clonotype: A read error may explain this, as a much larger clone is one base away. The chain carries TRBV20-1 and TRBJ1-5; TRBD1 matches at 7 bases. The germline CDR1 and CDR2 sequences are DFQATT and SNEGSKA (reference sequence). The V gene end was trimmed by 0 bases and the J gene end by 2 bases; junction bases not matched to a gene: 7. The CDR3 contains 16 residues. Here the CDR3 DNA reads TGCAGTGCTAGAGAACCAGGGGGATCGGGCAATCAGCCCCAGCATTTT. Translating it yields CSAREPGGSGNQPQHF.

This clonotype was found a few times. The CDR3 DNA sequence: TGTGCCAGCAGTTTCTCCGGACTAGCGAGCAATGAGCAGTTCTTC. Translation gives CASSFSGLASNEQFF. The chain employs TRBV6-2 or TRBV6-3 and TRBJ2-1, with TRBD2 matching 9 bases. The CDR3 is 15 amino acids. The V and J ends lost 4 bases and 6 bases, in that order; junction bases with no gene match: 7. The germline V gene has CDR1 MNHEY and CDR2 SVGEGT.

This clonotype was seen only a few times. The chain recombines TRBV7-6 with TRBJ2-5; 9 nucleotides agree with TRBD2. V shed 6 bases, J shed 5 bases, and the junction held 7 bases outside the gene matches. The length of the CDR3 is 14 residues. Germline lookup yields CDR1 SGHVS and CDR2 FNYEAQ. CDR3 region: CASSSAGGGETQYF. The CDR3 nucleotides read TGTGCCAGCAGTTCAGCGGGGGGAGGGGAGACCCAGTACTTC.

This clonotype was observed a handful of times. V usage is TRBV6-2 or TRBV6-3 and J usage is TRBJ1-1; no definite D call. The germline CDR1 and CDR2 sequences are MNHEY and SVGEGT. This CDR3 has 14 amino acids. V gave up 6 bases and J gave up 4 bases, with 15 bases separating them. This CDR3 reads CASRPGGAITEAFF. CDR3 DNA: TGTGCCAGCAGACCAGGAGGAGCTATCACTGAAGCTTTCTTT.

The gene calls are TRBV4-2 and TRBJ2-7; 8 bases line up with TRBD2. V shed 0 bases and J 2 bases; nucleotides not matched to a gene: 6. Germline V gene sequence: CDR1 LGHNA, CDR2 YNFKEQ. The CDR3 contains 16 residues. The CDR3 spells CASSQEMVSGAYEQYF. In nucleotides, the CDR3 is TGTGCCAGCAGCCAAGAGATGGTTAGCGGGGCCTACGAGCAGTACTTC.

The chain has TRBV11-3 and TRBJ2-7; TRBD1 agrees at 9 bases. V shed 0 bases, J shed 2 bases, and the junction held 11 bases outside the gene matches. Germline CDR1 and CDR2: SGHNT and YENEEA. This CDR3 region has 18 residues. CDR3 residues: CASSLDTDRGSIPYEQYF. The CDR3 DNA is TGTGCCAGCAGCTTAGATACGGACAGGGGTTCAATTCCCTACGAGCAGTACTTC.

The V and J genes are TRBV3-1 and TRBJ2-7; unclear D gene. V was cut by 5 bases and J by 2 bases, with 13 bases left in between. CDR1 and CDR2 from the germline V gene are LGHDT and YNNKEL (reference sequence). The CDR3 loop spans 14 amino acids. The CDR3 region has the DNA TGTGCCAGCAGCTTAGCCCGAATAACCTACGAGCAGTACTTC. This codes for CASSLARITYEQYF.

This chain uses TRBV2 with TRBJ2-1; TRBD2 matches 11 bases. Germline V lookup: CDR1 SNHLY, CDR2 FYNNEI. V lost 7 bases to trimming and J lost 2 bases; unmatched junction nucleotides: 7. The CDR3 sequence is 16 residues long. CDR3 sequence reads: CASKSSGGSPYNEQFF. The CDR3 bases are TGTGCCAGCAAGTCTAGCGGGGGGAGCCCCTACAATGAGCAGTTCTTC.

With regard to this clonotype: One junction end does not reproduce the germline sequence, and a read error may be involved. The chain recombines TRBV27 with TRBJ2-1; 14 nucleotides agree with TRBD2. The CDR3 is made up of 17 amino acids. Germline CDR1 MNHEY, CDR2 SMNVEV (reference sequence). CDR3 bases: TGTGTCAGCAGTATCCAACCGGGACTAGCGGGGGTCCGTGAGCAGTTCTTC. Translating gives CVSSIQPGLAGVREQFF.

V gene TRBV20-1 combines with J gene TRBJ2-7; the D gene is possibly TRBD1 (5 bases). Germline CDR1 and CDR2: DFQATT and SNEGSKA (reference sequence). The CDR3 totals 14 residues. CDR3 sequence: CRVPHTGSSYEQYF. CDR3 bases: TGCAGGGTGCCCCATACAGGTTCCTCCTACGAGCAGTACTTC.

The genes are TRBV20-1 and TRBJ2-7; D call uncertain. Trimming removed 6 bases at V and 0 bases at J, with 15 bases between. CDR1 and CDR2 from the germline V gene are DFQATT and SNEGSKA (reference sequence). The CDR3 length is 14 residues. CDR3 in amino acids: CSATIPKGSYEQYF. In DNA form, the CDR3 reads TGCAGTGCAACCATCCCCAAGGGCTCCTACGAGCAGTACTTC.

This chain connects TRBV28 to TRBJ1-2, with a possible D match to TRBD1 (6 bases). Germline CDR1 MDHEN, CDR2 SYDVKM. Between the trimmed V and J ends, which lost 6 bases and 1 base, there was a span of 18 bases. This CDR3 region has 16 residues. The CDR3 coding sequence is TGTGCCAGCAGAAAGCAAACAGGGCTGCTTAACTATGGCTACACCTTC. It is translated as CASRKQTGLLNYGYTF.

This clonotype turned up a few times. The chain couples TRBV2 to TRBJ2-1, with D unresolved. The CDR3 covers 16 residues. The V gene's germline CDR1 is SNHLY and CDR2 FYNNEI. Between the trimmed V and J ends, which lost 5 bases and 2 bases, there was a span of 16 bases. CDR3 protein: CASSLRGTLPYNEQFF. The CDR3, as DNA: TGTGCCAGCAGTCTCCGAGGCACCTTGCCCTACAATGAGCAGTTCTTC. Full variable domain (rest looked up from reference TRBV2 and TRBJ2-1): EPEVTQTPSHQVTQMGQEVILRCVPISNHLYFYWYRQILGQKVEFLVSFYNNEISEKSEIFDDQFSVERPDGSNFTLKIRSTKLEDSAMYFCASSLRGTLPYNEQFFGPGTRLTVL.

This clonotype was counted ten times or more. The DNA of the CDR3 is TGCAGCGTTGAAGGAAGCGGGAGAGGTGAGACCCAGTACTTC. This translates into CSVEGSGRGETQYF. The chain couples TRBV29-1 to TRBJ2-5, with 8 bases fitting TRBD2. This CDR3 has 14 amino acids. V lost 1 base to trimming and J lost 5 bases; unmatched junction nucleotides: 6. Germline V gives CDR1 SQVTM, CDR2 ANQGSEA.

This clonotype has a count of ten or more. This rearrangement joins TRBV5-6 to TRBJ2-7; D not certain. Germline V CDR1 and CDR2: SGHDT, YYEEEE. There are 12 residues in the CDR3. V dropped 3 bases and J dropped 3 bases, with 7 bases sitting between them. Here the CDR3 reads CASSYGNYEQYF. The DNA of the CDR3 is TGTGCCAGCAGCTACGGTAACTACGAGCAGTACTTC.

This clonotype has a handful of counts. The V gene is TRBV20-1, the J gene TRBJ1-6, with D perhaps TRBD1 (5 bases). V dropped 4 bases and J dropped 5 bases, with 15 bases sitting between them. This CDR3 has 15 residues. Germline V CDR1 and CDR2: DFQATT, SNEGSKA (reference sequence). The CDR3, as DNA: TGCAGTGCTACCGCCCCAGGGACCCATAATTCACCCCTCCACTTT. Translation gives CSATAPGTHNSPLHF.

Many counts were recorded for this clonotype. V usage is TRBV10-3 and J usage is TRBJ1-2; TRBD1 is a possible D gene (6 bases). This CDR3 contains 15 residues. CDR1 is ENHRY and CDR2 is SYGVKD in the germline V gene. Trimming shortened V by 5 bases and J by 0 bases, and 13 bases separated the two germline ends. CDR3 amino acids: CAISTARTANYGYTF. The CDR3 DNA follows: TGTGCCATCAGTACTGCCCGGACAGCTAACTATGGCTACACCTTC.

The sample holds a few counts of this clonotype. The chain links TRBV7-2 to TRBJ2-5; 14 bases match TRBD2. The germline CDR1 and CDR2 sequences are SGHTA and FQGNSA. The CDR3 is 16 amino acids. Losses at the gene ends were 6 bases for V and 5 bases for J; bases not matched to a gene: 8. The CDR3 loop is CASRMGLAGARETQYF. DNA for the CDR3: TGTGCCAGCAGGATGGGACTAGCGGGAGCTAGGGAGACCCAGTACTTC.

The CDR3 loop reads CASSLRASGDRYGYTF. The CDR3 coding sequence is TGTGCCAGCAGCTTACGGGCTTCGGGGGATCGGTATGGCTACACCTTC. This rearrangement joins TRBV7-3 to TRBJ1-2, with D tentatively TRBD1 (5 bases). V shed 2 bases and J shed 5 bases, with 18 bases lying between them. The germline CDR1 and CDR2 sequences are SGHTA and FQGTGA. The CDR3 extends over 16 amino acids.

Details on this clonotype: One base away lies a much larger clone, so this may be a sequencing read error. This chain connects TRBV4-1 to TRBJ2-1; D gene ambiguous. Trimming shortened V by 1 base and J by 4 bases, and 14 bases separated the two germline ends. Germline CDR1 reads MGHRA; CDR2 reads YSYEKL. The CDR3 is 16 residues long. The CDR3: CASSQGSLISYNEQFF. The CDR3 DNA is TGCGCCAGCAGCCAAGGATCACTGATTTCGTACAATGAGCAGTTCTTC.

This clonotype was seen a few times. The gene calls are TRBV7-2 and TRBJ1-1, with TRBD1 identical over 7 bases. The germline V gene encodes CDR1 SGHTA and CDR2 FQGNSA. CDR3 length: 15 residues. J was trimmed by 4 bases and V by 5 bases; bases with no gene match: 10. CDR3 nucleotides: TGTGCCAGCAGCCAACGGACAGGACGATTCACTGAAGCTTTCTTT. Protein product: CASSQRTGRFTEAFF.